This paragraph covers one TCR beta chain sequence. The libraries were made with immunoSEQ v3. TCRdb's copy holds only in-frame clones and misses some; the assay was immunoSEQ multiplex PCR. This table has just over 45,000 clones, 79% appearing once. The sample originates from a study of TIL therapy for anti-PD-1-resistant metastatic lung cancer. Study background: Most patients had lung adenocarcinoma; a few tumors were EGFR-mutant, two ALK-rearranged; half smoked currently or formerly. Median tumor mutation burden was about 1.5 mutations per megabase.

Noted time point: pre-treatment sample, taken before nivolumab and TIL therapy. The CDR3 consists of 14 residues. This receptor was obtained from a man aged 70 or older with non-small cell lung cancer. Sequenced here: blood, sampled at baseline. The V gene is TRBV21-1, the J gene TRBJ2-3; the table's D call, TRBD1, was not checked against the DNA. TRBV21-1 is tagged as a pseudogene. CDR3 nucleotides: TGTGCCAGCAGTTACCCAGGAACCACAGATACGCAGTATTTT. This gives the protein CASSYPGTTDTQYF.